A selection of T cell receptor beta chains follows, all from one sample in a study of cytomegalovirus exposure and HLA in healthy donors. Generated by immunoSEQ multiplex PCR, the TCRdb table keeps only in-frame clones and is missing some. In total, the table holds about 77,000 clones. The material sequenced was PBMCs. The receptors were gathered from a man aged 50-60 years in good health and CMV-seropositive. CDR3s include the opening cysteine and the closing phenylalanine or tryptophan. A D gene is named only where the DNA matches it firmly.

CDR3aa: CAWTSLVPGELFF
CDR3nt: TGTGCCTGGACTAGTTTAGTTCCCGGGGAGCTGTTTTTT
j_gene: TRBJ2-2
d_gene: NA
v_gene: TRBV30

CDR3aa: CASRLGGGDLTGELFF
CDR3nt: TGTGCCAGCAGGCTCGGCGGGGGGGATCTCACCGGGGAGCTGTTTTTT
j_gene: TRBJ2-2
d_gene: TRBD2
v_gene: TRBV7-3

CDR3aa: CASRGDPYEQYF
CDR3nt: TGTGCCAGCAGGGGAGATCCCTACGAGCAGTACTTC
j_gene: TRBJ2-7
d_gene: NA
v_gene: TRBV28

CDR3aa: CASSVDGGLSYEQYF
CDR3nt: TGTGCCAGCAGCGTAGATGGCGGACTTTCCTACGAGCAGTACTTC
j_gene: TRBJ2-7
d_gene: NA
v_gene: TRBV9

CDR3aa: CASSSASSPDTQYF
CDR3nt: TGCGCCAGCAGCTCCGCAAGTAGTCCAGATACGCAGTATTTT
j_gene: TRBJ2-3
d_gene: NA
v_gene: TRBV5-1

CDR3aa: CASSLARSTDTQYF
CDR3nt: TGTGCCAGCAGTTTGGCCAGGAGCACAGATACGCAGTATTTT
j_gene: TRBJ2-3
d_gene: NA
v_gene: TRBV27

CDR3aa: CSVQGANTGELFF
CDR3nt: TGCAGCGTCCAAGGAGCGAACACCGGGGAGCTGTTTTTT
j_gene: TRBJ2-2
d_gene: NA
v_gene: TRBV29-1

CDR3aa: CASKARDRGSSYNSPLHF
CDR3nt: TGTGCCAGCAAAGCCAGGGACAGGGGGAGCTCCTATAATTCACCCCTCCACTTT
j_gene: TRBJ1-6
d_gene: TRBD1
v_gene: TRBV5-6

CDR3aa: CATGGANYGYTF
CDR3nt: TGTGCCACCGGAGGAGCTAACTATGGCTACACCTTC
j_gene: TRBJ1-2
d_gene: NA
v_gene: TRBV27

CDR3aa: CASSPDRGRNGELFF
CDR3nt: TGTGCCAGCAGCCCCGACAGGGGGCGAAACGGGGAGCTGTTTTTT
j_gene: TRBJ2-2
d_gene: TRBD1
v_gene: TRBV7-2

CDR3aa: CASSARYNEQFF
CDR3nt: TGTGCCAGCAGCGCTCGGTACAATGAGCAGTTCTTC
j_gene: TRBJ2-1
d_gene: NA
v_gene: TRBV9

CDR3aa: CASSAWGGADQPQHF
CDR3nt: TGCGCCAGCAGCGCCTGGGGGGGGGCGGATCAGCCCCAGCATTTT
j_gene: TRBJ1-5
d_gene: NA
v_gene: TRBV5-1

CDR3aa: CASKGTGGGYTF
CDR3nt: TGTGCCAGCAAGGGGACAGGGGGGGGCTACACCTTC
j_gene: TRBJ1-2
d_gene: TRBD1
v_gene: TRBV6-5

CDR3aa: CASSPSFRETQYF
CDR3nt: TGTGCCAGCAGTCCGAGCTTTCGAGAGACCCAGTACTTC
j_gene: TRBJ2-5
d_gene: NA
v_gene: TRBV6-1

CDR3aa: CASSTRLGLAGGNEQFF
CDR3nt: TGTGCCAGCAGCACAAGACTAGGTCTAGCGGGGGGAAATGAGCAGTTCTTC
j_gene: TRBJ2-1
d_gene: TRBD2
v_gene: TRBV4-2

CDR3aa: CASRDSINQPQHF
CDR3nt: TGCGCCAGCAGGGACAGTATCAATCAGCCCCAGCATTTT
j_gene: TRBJ1-5
d_gene: NA
v_gene: TRBV10-2

CDR3aa: CASNLLTSGGQETQYF
CDR3nt: TGTGCCAGCAACCTTTTGACTAGCGGGGGCCAAGAGACCCAGTACTTC
j_gene: TRBJ2-5
d_gene: TRBD2
v_gene: TRBV7-8

CDR3aa: CASSPGQGRQETQYF
CDR3nt: TGTGCCAGCAGCCCAGGACAGGGACGACAAGAGACCCAGTACTTC
j_gene: TRBJ2-5
d_gene: TRBD1
v_gene: TRBV5-4

CDR3aa: CASSSGGDRADTEAFF
CDR3nt: TGTGCCAGCAGCTCGGGGGGGGACAGGGCTGACACTGAAGCTTTCTTT
j_gene: TRBJ1-1
d_gene: TRBD1
v_gene: TRBV5-4

CDR3aa: CASSFWTGGSPLHF
CDR3nt: TGTGCCAGCAGCTTTTGGACAGGGGGTTCACCCCTCCACTTT
j_gene: TRBJ1-6
d_gene: TRBD1
v_gene: TRBV5-5

CDR3aa: CASSLVWQDGYTF
CDR3nt: TGTGCCAGCAGCTTAGTTTGGCAGGATGGCTACACCTTC
j_gene: TRBJ1-2
d_gene: NA
v_gene: TRBV7-2

CDR3aa: CASSPSGTGGTEAFF
CDR3nt: TGTGCCAGCAGCCCCTCCGGGACAGGGGGAACTGAAGCTTTCTTT
j_gene: TRBJ1-1
d_gene: TRBD1
v_gene: TRBV9

CDR3aa: CASSLGGRQETQYF
CDR3nt: TGCGCCAGCAGCTTGGGTGGGAGACAAGAGACCCAGTACTTC
j_gene: TRBJ2-5
d_gene: NA
v_gene: TRBV5-1

CDR3aa: CATGLAESTDTQYF
CDR3nt: TGTGCCACGGGACTAGCGGAGAGCACAGATACGCAGTATTTT
j_gene: TRBJ2-3
d_gene: TRBD2
v_gene: TRBV10-3

CDR3aa: CASSRPDRGNTEAFF
CDR3nt: TGTGCCAGCAGCCGCCCCGACAGGGGTAACACTGAAGCTTTCTTT
j_gene: TRBJ1-1
d_gene: TRBD1
v_gene: TRBV28

CDR3aa: CASSQAVSLSREQYF
CDR3nt: TGCGCCAGCAGCCAAGCCGTCTCCCTATCCAGGGAGCAGTACTTC
j_gene: TRBJ2-7
d_gene: NA
v_gene: TRBV4-1

CDR3aa: CASFPPRRVNTEAFF
CDR3nt: TGTGCCAGCTTCCCTCCCCGCAGGGTGAACACTGAAGCTTTCTTT
j_gene: TRBJ1-1
d_gene: NA
v_gene: TRBV5-8

CDR3aa: CASSTIAPVEKLFF
CDR3nt: TGTGCCAGTAGTACTATTGCCCCTGTGGAAAAACTGTTTTTT
j_gene: TRBJ1-4
d_gene: NA
v_gene: TRBV19

CDR3aa: CASSLLLAGEDTQYF
CDR3nt: TGCGCCAGCAGCTTACTACTAGCGGGAGAGGATACGCAGTATTTT
j_gene: TRBJ2-3
d_gene: TRBD2
v_gene: TRBV5-1

CDR3aa: CASSGTSLRGEKLFF
CDR3nt: TGTGCCAGCAGCGGAACATCGCTCCGGGGTGAAAAACTGTTTTTT
j_gene: TRBJ1-4
d_gene: NA
v_gene: TRBV6-1